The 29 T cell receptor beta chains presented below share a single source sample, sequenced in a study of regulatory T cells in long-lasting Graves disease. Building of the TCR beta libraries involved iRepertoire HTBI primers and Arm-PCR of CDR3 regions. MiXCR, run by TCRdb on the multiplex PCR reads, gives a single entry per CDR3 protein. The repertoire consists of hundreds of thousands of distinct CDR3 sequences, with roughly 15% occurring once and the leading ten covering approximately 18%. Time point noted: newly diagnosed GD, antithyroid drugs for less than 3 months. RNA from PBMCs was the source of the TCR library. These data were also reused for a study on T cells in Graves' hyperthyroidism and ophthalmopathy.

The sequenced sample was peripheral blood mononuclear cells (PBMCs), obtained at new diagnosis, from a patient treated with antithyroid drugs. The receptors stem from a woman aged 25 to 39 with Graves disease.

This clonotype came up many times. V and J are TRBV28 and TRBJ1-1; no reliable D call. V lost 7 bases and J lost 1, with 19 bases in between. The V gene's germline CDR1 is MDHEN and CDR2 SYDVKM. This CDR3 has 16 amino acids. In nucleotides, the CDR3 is TGTGCCAGCAATGGAGTCGACCGACCGGCGAACACTGAAGCTTTCTTT. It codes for CASNGVDRPANTEAFF.

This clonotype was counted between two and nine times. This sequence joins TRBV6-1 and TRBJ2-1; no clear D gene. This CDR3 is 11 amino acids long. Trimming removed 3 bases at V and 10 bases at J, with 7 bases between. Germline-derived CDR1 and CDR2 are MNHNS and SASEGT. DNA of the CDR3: TGTGCCAGCAGTGAGGCCTGGGAGCAGTTCTTC. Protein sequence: CASSEAWEQFF.

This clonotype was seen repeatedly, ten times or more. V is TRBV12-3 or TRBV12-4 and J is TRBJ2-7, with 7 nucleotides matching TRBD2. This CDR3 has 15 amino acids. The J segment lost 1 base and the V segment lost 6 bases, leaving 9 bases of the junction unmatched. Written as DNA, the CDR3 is TGTGCCAGCAGCCCTTCGGCTAGCGGATCCTACGAGCAGTACTTC. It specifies CASSPSASGSYEQYF.

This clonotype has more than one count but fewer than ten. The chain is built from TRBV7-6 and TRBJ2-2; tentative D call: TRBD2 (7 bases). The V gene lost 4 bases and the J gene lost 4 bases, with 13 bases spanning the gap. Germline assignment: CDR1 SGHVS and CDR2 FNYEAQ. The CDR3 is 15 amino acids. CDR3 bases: TGTGCCAGCAGCTCCCCCGGGGGGCCCACCGGGGAGCTGTTTTTT. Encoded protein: CASSSPGGPTGELFF.

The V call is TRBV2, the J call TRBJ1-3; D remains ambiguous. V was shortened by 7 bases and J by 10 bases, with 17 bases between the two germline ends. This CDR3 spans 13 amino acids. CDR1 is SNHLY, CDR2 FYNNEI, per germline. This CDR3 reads CASTEREVGTIYF. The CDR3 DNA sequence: TGTGCCAGCACCGAACGGGAGGTGGGGACCATATATTTT.

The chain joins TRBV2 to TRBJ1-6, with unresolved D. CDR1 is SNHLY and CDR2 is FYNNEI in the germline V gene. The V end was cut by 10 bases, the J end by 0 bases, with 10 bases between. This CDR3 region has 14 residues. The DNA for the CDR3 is TGTGCCATGGGAAGTAGCTCCTATAATTCACCCCTCCACTTT. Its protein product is CAMGSSSYNSPLHF. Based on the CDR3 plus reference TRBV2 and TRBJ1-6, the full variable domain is EPEVTQTPSHQVTQMGQEVILRCVPISNHLYFYWYRQILGQKVEFLVSFYNNEISEKSEIFDDQFSVERPDGSNFTLKIRSTKLEDSAMYFCAMGSSSYNSPLHFGNGTRLTVT.

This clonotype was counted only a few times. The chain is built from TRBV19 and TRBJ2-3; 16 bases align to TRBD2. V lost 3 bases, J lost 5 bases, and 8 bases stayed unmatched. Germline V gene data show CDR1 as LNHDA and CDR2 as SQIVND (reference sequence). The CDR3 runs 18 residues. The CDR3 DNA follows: TGTGCCAGTAGTATCTCGGGACTAGCGGGAGGGCGGAGAGATACGCAGTATTTT. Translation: CASSISGLAGGRRDTQYF.

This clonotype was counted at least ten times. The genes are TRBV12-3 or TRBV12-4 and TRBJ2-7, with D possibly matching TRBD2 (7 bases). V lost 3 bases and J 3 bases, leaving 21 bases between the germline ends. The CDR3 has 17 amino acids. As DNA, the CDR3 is TGTGCCAGCAGTTTCCTGGGGGGGGCAGGGGAAAGCTACGAGCAGTACTTC. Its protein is CASSFLGGAGESYEQYF.

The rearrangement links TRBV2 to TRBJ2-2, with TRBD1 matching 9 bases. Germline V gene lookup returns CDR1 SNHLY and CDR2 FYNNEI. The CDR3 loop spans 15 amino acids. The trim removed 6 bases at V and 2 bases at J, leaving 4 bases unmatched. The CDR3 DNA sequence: TGTGCCAGCAGACAGGGGGCCGGTAACACCGGGGAGCTGTTTTTT. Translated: CASRQGAGNTGELFF.

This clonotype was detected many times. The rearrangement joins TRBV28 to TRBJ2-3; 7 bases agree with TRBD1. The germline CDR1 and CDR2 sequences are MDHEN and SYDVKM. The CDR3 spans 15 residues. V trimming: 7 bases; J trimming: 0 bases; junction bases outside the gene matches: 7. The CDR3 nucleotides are TGTGCCAGCACTGGGACAGTAACTAGCACAGATACGCAGTATTTT. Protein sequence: CASTGTVTSTDTQYF.

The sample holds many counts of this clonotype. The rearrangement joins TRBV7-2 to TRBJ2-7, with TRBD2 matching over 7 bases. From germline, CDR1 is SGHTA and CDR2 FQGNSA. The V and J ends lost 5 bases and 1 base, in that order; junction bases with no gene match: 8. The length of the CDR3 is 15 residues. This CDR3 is CASSRQRGVSYEQYF. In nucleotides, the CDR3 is TGTGCCAGCAGCCGTCAGCGGGGTGTTTCCTACGAGCAGTACTTC.

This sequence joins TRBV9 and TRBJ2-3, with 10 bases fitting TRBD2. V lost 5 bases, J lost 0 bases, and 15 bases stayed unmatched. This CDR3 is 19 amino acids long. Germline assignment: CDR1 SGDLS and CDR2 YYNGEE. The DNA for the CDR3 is TGTGCCAGCAGTCCTAATCCTAGCGGGAGCCCAACTAGCACAGATACGCAGTATTTT. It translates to CASSPNPSGSPTSTDTQYF.

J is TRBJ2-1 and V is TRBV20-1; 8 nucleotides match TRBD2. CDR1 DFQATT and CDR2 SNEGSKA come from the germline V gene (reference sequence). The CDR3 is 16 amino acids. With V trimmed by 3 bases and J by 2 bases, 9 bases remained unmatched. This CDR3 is CSASGGLAGAYNEQFF. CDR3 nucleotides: TGCAGTGCTAGCGGGGGTCTAGCGGGTGCCTACAATGAGCAGTTCTTC.

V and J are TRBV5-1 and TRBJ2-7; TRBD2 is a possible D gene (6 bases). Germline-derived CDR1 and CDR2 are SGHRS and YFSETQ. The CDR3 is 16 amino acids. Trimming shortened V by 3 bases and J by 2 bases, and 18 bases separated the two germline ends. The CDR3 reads CASSSPSPGGPYEQYF. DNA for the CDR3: TGCGCCAGCAGCTCGCCCTCCCCCGGGGGACCCTACGAGCAGTACTTC.

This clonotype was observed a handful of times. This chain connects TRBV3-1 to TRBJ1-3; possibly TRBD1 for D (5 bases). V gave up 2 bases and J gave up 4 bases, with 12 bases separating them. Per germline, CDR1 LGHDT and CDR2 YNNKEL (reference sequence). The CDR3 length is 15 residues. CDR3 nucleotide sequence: TGTGCCAGCAGCCAAAGCAGGGTATCAGGAAACACCATATATTTT. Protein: CASSQSRVSGNTIYF.

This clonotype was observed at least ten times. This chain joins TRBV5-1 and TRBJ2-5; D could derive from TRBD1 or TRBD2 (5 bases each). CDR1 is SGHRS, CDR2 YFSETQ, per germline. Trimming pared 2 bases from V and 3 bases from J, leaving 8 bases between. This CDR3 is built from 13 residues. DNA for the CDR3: TGCGCCAGCAGCTTCGAGGGGAAAGAGACCCAGTACTTC. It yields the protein CASSFEGKETQYF. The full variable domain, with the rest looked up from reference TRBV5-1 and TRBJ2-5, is KAGVTQTPRYLIKTRGQQVTLSCSPISGHRSVSWYQQTPGQGLQFLFEYFSETQRNKGNFPGRFSGRQFSNSRSEMNVSTLELGDSALYLCASSFEGKETQYFGPGTRLLVL.

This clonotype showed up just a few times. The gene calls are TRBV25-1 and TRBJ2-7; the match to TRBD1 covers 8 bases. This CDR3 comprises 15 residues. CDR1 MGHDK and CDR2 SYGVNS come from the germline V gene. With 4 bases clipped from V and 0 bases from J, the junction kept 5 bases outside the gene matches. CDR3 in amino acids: CASSVGTGGSYEQYF. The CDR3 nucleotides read TGTGCCAGCAGTGTGGGTACAGGGGGCTCCTACGAGCAGTACTTC.

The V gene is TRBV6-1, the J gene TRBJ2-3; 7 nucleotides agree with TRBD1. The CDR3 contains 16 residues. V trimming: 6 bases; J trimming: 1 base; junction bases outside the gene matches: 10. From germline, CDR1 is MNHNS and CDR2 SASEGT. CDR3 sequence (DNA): TGTGCCAGCAGAAACGACAGGGTGTGGGGCACAGATACGCAGTATTTT. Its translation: CASRNDRVWGTDTQYF.

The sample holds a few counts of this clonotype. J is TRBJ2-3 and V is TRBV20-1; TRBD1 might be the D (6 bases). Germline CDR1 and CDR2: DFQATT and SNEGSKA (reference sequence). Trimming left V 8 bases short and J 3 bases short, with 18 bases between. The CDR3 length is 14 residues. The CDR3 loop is CSRTSGDGTDTQYF. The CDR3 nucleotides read TGCAGTCGAACCTCAGGGGATGGGACAGATACGCAGTATTTT.

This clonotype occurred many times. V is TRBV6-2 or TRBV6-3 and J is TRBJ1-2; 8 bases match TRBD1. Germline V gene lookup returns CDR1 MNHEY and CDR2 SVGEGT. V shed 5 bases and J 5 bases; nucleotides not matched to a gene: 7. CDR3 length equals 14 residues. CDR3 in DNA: TGTGCCAGCAGTCCGGGACAGGCGTGGTATGGCTACACCTTC. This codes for CASSPGQAWYGYTF.

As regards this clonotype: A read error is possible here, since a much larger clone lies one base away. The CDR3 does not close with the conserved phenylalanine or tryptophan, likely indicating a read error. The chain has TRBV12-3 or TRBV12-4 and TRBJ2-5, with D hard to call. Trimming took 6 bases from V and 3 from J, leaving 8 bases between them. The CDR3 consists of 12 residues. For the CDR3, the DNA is TGTGCCAGCAGAATAAAAGAAGAGACCCAGTACCTC. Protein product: CASRIKEETQYL.

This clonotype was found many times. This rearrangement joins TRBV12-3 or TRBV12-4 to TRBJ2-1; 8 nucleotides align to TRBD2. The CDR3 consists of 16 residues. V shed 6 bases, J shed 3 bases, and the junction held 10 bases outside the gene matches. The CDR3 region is CASSKPGLGVYNEQFF. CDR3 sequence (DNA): TGTGCCAGCAGCAAACCGGGACTAGGAGTCTACAATGAGCAGTTCTTC.

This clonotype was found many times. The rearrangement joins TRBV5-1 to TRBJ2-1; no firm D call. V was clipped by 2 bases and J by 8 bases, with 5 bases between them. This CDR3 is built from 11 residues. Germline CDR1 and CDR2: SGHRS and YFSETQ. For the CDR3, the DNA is TGCGCCAGCAGCTTTATGGATGAGCAGTTCTTC. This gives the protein CASSFMDEQFF.

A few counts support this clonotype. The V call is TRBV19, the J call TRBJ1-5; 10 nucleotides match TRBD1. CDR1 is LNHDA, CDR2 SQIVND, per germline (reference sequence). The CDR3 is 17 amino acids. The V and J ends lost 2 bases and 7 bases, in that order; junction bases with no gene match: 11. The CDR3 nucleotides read TGTGCCAGTAGTATAAAAAGGGACAGGGGATTCGGGCAGCCCCAGCATTTT. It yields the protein CASSIKRDRGFGQPQHF.

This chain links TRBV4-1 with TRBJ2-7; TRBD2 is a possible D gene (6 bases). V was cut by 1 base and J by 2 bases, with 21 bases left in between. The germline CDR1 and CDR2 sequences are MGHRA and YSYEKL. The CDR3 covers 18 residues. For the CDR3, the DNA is TGCGCCAGCAGCCAAGTAGACTTTCTTGGGGGAGGCCCCTACGAGCAGTACTTC. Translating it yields CASSQVDFLGGGPYEQYF.

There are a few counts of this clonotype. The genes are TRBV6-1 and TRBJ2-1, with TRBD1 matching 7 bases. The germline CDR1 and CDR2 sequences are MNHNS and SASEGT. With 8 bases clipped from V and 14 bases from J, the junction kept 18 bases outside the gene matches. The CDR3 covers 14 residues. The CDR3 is CASQGQTILVSKFF. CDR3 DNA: TGTGCCAGCCAGGGACAGACAATACTAGTTTCAAAGTTCTTC.

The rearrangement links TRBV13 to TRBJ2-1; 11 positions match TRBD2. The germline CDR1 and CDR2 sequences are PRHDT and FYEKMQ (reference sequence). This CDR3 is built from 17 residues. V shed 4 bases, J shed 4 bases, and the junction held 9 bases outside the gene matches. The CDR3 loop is CASSSPGLAERYNEQFF. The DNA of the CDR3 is TGTGCCAGCAGCTCTCCGGGACTAGCGGAAAGATACAATGAGCAGTTCTTC.

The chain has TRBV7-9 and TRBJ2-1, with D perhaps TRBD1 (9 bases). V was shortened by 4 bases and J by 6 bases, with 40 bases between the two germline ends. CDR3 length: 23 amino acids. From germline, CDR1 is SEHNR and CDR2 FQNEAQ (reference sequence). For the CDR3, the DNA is TGTGCCAGCAGCTCTTGGGATACCGGGGGACAGGGTTGGCGGAAGCGGGAGCCCAATGAGCAGTTCTTC. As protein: CASSSWDTGGQGWRKREPNEQFF. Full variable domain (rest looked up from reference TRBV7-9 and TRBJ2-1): DTGVSQNPRHKITKRGQNVTFRCDPISEHNRLYWYRQTLGQGPEFLTYFQNEAQLEKSRLLSDRFSAERPKGSFSTLEIQRTEQGDSAMYLCASSSWDTGGQGWRKREPNEQFFGPGTRLTVL.

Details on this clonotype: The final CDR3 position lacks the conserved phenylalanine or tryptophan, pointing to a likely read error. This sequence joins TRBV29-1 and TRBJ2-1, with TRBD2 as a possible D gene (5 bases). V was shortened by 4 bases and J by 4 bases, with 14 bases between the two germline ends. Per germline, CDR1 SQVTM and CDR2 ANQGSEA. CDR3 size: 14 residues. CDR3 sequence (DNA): TGCAGCGTTGGGGCGCCAGCGGATTACAATGAGCAGTTCTCC. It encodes CSVGAPADYNEQFS.